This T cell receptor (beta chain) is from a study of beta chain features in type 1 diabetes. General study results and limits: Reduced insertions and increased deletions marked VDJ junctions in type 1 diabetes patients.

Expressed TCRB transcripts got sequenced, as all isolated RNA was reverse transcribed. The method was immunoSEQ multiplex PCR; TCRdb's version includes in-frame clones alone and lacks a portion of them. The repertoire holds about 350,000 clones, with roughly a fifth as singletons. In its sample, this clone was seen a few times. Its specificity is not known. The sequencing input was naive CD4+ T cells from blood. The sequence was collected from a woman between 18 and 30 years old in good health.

The CDR3 DNA follows: TGTGCCAGCAGGGCCTACAGGGACACCGGGGAGCTGTTTTTT. Translation gives CASRAYRDTGELFF. The J gene is TRBJ2-2, the V gene TRBV7-3, with D perhaps matching TRBD1 (6 bases). V was cut by 6 bases and J by 3 bases, with 11 bases left in between. CDR3 length: 14 residues. Germline V gives CDR1 SGHTA, CDR2 FQGTGA.